The clone carrying this T cell receptor (beta chain) was found once. The antigen is unknown. This entry belongs to a study of cytomegalovirus exposure and HLA in healthy donors. V was clipped by 7 bases and J by 8 bases, with 14 bases between them. Germline CDR1 is SQVTM and CDR2 is ANQGSEA. The CDR3 covers 12 residues. Overall study results and limits: There were several of the most significant clusters that appeared linked to common viral pathogens in a later analysis. Reportedly, cytomegalovirus status was diagnosed with high sensitivity and specificity. The authors considered a cluster of highly shared sequence variants likely to be a sequencing artifact. TCR beta chains numbering roughly 150 were designated cytomegalovirus-associated.

The study ran its PCR with 60 Vbeta and 13 Jbeta primers. Repertoires were generated with immunoSEQ multiplex PCR, while TCRdb's copy carries only in-frame clones and drops some. This sample yields some 190,000 clones, of which more than 75% are seen a single time; 1.5% to 1.9% belongs to the top ten. The specimen was PBMCs. This TCR was recovered from a man aged 35 to 55 in good health and CMV-seronegative. This chain links TRBV29-1 with TRBJ1-4; a possible D gene is TRBD1 (5 bases). The CDR3 reads CSGGGTEEKLFF. The CDR3 DNA follows: TGCAGCGGGGGGGGGACTGAAGAAAAACTGTTTTTT.